This T cell receptor (beta chain) was recovered during a study of CD8 T cells in ankylosing spondylitis. General study results and limits: Apparently characteristic of ankylosing spondylitis blood was a TCR beta motif (fewer than 10 highly homologous variants).

This CDR3 comprises 13 residues. V shed 4 bases and J shed 3 bases, with 13 bases lying between them. Germline V gene data show CDR1 as DFQATT and CDR2 as SNEGSKA (reference sequence). TCRdb re-called the 5' RACE reads through MiXCR, storing one row per CDR3 protein. The sample consists of about 330,000 distinct CDR3 sequences, around 8% of them appearing once. There are many counts of this clonotype. The antigen is not known. The TCR was taken from a male donor with ankylosing spondylitis. Sequenced: blood, either unsorted or a sorted T cell fraction (not recorded which). This rearrangement joins TRBV20-1 to TRBJ2-7, with D maybe TRBD1 (5 bases). DNA for the CDR3: TGCAGTGCTACCCGACAGTGGGACTACGAGCAGTACTTC. It encodes CSATRQWDYEQYF.